This T cell receptor beta chain was sequenced for a study of cytomegalovirus exposure and HLA in healthy donors. Study summary: Some 85 million unique TCRs from HLA-typed donors were held in an early data release.

Remarks on this clone: Antigen specificity is unknown.

A multiplex PCR was run with 60 Vbeta primers and 13 Jbeta primers. The method was immunoSEQ multiplex PCR; TCRdb's version includes in-frame clones alone and lacks a portion of them. The table shows under 150,000 clones, with 63% occurring only once. Trimming pared 5 bases from V and 5 bases from J, leaving 18 bases between. The germline gives CDR1 SSHAT, CDR2 FNYEAQ (reference sequence). CDR3 size: 15 residues. General study findings and limits: It was about 150 TCR beta chains that were listed as cytomegalovirus-associated. V- and J-gene trimming of TCR beta was linked (in a later analysis) to a missense DCLRE1C variant. The authors reported that TCR beta sequences could predict HLA-A and HLA-B alleles. These predictions were accurate for most subjects in the first cohort.

The sequenced sample was PBMCs. The receptor's source is a man aged 40-49 years in good health and CMV-seropositive. The J gene is TRBJ2-5, the V gene TRBV7-7; D might be TRBD1 (7 bases). CDR3 amino acids: CASSKAGGGMETQYF. The CDR3 nucleotides are TGTGCCAGCAGCAAAGCAGGGGGAGGTATGGAGACCCAGTACTTC.